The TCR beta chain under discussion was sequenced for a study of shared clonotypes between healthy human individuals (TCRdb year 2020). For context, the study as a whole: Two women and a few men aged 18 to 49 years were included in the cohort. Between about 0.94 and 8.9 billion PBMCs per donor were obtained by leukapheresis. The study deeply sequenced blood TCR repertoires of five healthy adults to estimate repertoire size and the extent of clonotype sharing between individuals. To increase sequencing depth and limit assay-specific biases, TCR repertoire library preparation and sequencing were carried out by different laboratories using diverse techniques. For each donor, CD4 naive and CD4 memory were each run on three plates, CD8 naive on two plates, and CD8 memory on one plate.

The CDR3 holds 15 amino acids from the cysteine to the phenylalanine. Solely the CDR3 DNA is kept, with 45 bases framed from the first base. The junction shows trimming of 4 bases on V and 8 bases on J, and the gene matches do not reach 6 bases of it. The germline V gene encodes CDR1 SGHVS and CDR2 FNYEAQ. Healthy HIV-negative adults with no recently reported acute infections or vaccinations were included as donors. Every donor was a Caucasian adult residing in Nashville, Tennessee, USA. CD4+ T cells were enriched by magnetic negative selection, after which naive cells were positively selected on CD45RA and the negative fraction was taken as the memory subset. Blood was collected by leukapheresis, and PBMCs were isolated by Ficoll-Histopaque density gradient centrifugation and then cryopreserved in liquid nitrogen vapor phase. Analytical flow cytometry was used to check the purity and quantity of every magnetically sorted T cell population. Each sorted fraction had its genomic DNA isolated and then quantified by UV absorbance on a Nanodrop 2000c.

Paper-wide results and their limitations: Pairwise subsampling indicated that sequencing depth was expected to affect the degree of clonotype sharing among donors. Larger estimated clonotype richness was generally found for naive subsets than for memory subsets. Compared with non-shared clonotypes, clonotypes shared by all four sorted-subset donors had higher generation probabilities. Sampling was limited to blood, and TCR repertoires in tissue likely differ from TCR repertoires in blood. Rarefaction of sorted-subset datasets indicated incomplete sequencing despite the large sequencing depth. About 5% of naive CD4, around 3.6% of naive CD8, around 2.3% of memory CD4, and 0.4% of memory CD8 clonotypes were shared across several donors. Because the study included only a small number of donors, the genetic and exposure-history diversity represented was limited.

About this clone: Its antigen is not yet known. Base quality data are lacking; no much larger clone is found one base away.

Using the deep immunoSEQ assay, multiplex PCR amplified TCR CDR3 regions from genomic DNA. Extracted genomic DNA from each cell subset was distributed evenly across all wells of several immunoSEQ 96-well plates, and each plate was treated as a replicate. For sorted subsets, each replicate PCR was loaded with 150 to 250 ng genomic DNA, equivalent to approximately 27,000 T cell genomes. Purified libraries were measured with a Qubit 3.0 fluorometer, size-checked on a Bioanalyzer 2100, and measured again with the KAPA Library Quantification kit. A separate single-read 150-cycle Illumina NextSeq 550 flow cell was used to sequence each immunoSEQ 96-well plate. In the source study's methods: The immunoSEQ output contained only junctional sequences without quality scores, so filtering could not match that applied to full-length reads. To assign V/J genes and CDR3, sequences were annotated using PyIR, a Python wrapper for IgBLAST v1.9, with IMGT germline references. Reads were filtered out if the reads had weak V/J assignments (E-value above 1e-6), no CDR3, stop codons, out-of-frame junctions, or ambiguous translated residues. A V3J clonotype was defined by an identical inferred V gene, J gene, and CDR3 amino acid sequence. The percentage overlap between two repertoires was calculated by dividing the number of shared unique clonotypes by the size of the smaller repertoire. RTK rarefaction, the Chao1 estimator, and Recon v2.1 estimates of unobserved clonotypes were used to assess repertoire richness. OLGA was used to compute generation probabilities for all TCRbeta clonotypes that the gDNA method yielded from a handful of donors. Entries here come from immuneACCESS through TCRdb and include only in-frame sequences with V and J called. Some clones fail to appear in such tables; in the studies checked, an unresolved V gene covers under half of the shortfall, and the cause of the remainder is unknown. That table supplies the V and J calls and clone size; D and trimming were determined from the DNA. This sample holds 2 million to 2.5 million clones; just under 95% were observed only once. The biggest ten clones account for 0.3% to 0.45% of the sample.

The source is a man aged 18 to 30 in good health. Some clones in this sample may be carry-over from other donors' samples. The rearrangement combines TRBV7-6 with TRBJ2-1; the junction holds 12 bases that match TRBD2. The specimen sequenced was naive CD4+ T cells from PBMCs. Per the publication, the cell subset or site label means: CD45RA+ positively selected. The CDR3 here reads CASSSRLAGAHEQFF. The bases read TGTGCCAGCAGCTCTAGACTAGCGGGAGCCCATGAGCAGTTCTTC. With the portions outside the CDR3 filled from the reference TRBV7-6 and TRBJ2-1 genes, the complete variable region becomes GAGVSQSPRYKVTKRGQDVALRCDPISGHVSLYWYRQALGQGPEFLTYFNYEAQQDKSGLPNDRFSAERPEGSISTLTIQRTEQRDSAMYRCASSSRLAGAHEQFFGPGTRLTVL.